This TCR beta chain derives from a study of Ad26.COV2.S vaccination and SARS-CoV-2 variants. Overall study results and limits: CD8+ and CD4+ T cells specific for spike reportedly responded with substantial breadth after vaccination.

The table came from immunoSEQ multiplex PCR; TCRdb's copy has only in-frame clones and leaves some out. The sample has about 450,000 clones; approximately 89% are singletons. V lost 1 base and J lost 2, with 9 bases in between. Germline loops: CDR1 SGHKS, CDR2 YYEKEE (reference sequence). The CDR3 loop spans 14 amino acids. Treatment specified: about 20 received Ad26.COV2.S at low or high dose, single or two shots; about five received placebo; per-sample allocation not given. Sampling was performed 63 days after the first vaccine or placebo injection. Boston hosted the donor, who was an adult aged 18-55 years. The sample holds one count of this clone. What it binds is unknown.

The genes are TRBV5-5 and TRBJ1-2; D call uncertain. This sample comprised peripheral blood, obtained in a trial of Ad26.COV2.S vaccine versus placebo. The receptor comes from a person between 18 and 59 years old who received the Ad26.COV2.S COVID-19 vaccine or a placebo. CDR3 sequence (DNA): TGTGCCAGCAGCTTGTGGGGATCGAACTATGGCTACACCTTC. This gives the protein CASSLWGSNYGYTF.